This T cell receptor beta chain stems from a study of T cells in Graves' hyperthyroidism and ophthalmopathy. Patients were excluded for uncontrolled infection, other autoimmune disease, pregnancy or lactation. Researchers took RNA transcripts and amplified the TCR beta CDR3 regions from them. TCR CDR3 underwent first-round RT-PCR with the HTBI primer set. Using its own MiXCR run on the multiplex PCR reads, TCRdb lists one record per CDR3 protein. The profile shows approximately 430,000 distinct CDR3 sequences, approximately 15% of them singletons. Germline loops: CDR1 SGHKS, CDR2 YYEKEE (reference sequence). The V and J ends lost 3 bases and 3 bases respectively, with 10 bases between them. CDR3 length equals 14 residues.

This clonotype was obtained from a man younger than 35 with Graves' ophthalmopathy. Material: blood. V is TRBV5-5 and J is TRBJ1-5; D uncertain. CDR3: CASSSYFPNQPQHF. CDR3 bases: TGTGCCAGCAGCTCATATTTCCCCAATCAGCCCCAGCATTTT.